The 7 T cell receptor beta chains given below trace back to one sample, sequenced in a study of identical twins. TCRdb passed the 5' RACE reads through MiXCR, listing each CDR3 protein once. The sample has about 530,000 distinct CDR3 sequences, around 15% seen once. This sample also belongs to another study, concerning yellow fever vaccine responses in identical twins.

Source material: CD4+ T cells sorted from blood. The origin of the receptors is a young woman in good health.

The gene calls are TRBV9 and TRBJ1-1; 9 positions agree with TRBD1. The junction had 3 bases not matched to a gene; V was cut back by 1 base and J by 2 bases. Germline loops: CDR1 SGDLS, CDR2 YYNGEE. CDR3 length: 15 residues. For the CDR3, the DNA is TGTGCCAGCAGCGTACAGGGACAGGGCAACACTGAAGCTTTCTTT. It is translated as CASSVQGQGNTEAFF.

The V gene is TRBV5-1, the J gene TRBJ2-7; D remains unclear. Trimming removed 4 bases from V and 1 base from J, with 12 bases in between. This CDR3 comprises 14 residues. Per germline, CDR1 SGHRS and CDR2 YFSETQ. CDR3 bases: TGCGCCAGCAGCCTTGGTTGGGAATCCTACGAGCAGTACGTC. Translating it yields CASSLGWESYEQYV.

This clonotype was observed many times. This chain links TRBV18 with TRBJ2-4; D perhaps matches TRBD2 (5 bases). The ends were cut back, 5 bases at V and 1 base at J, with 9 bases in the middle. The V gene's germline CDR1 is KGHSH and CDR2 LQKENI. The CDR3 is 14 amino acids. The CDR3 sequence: CASSSGSAKNIQYF. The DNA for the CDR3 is TGTGCCAGCTCATCGGGAAGTGCCAAAAACATTCAGTACTTC.

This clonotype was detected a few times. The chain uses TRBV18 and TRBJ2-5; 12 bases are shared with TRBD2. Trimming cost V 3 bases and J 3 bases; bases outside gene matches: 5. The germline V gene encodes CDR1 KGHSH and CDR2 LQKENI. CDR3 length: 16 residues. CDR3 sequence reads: CASSPPGLAGKETQYF. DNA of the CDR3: TGTGCCAGCTCACCGCCTGGACTAGCGGGGAAAGAGACCCAGTACTTC.

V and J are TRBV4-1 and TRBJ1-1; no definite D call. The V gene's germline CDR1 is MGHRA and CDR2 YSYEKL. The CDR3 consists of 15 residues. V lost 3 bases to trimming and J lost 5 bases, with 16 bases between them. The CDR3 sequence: CASSQSNRRETEAFF. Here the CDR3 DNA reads TGCGCCAGCAGCCAGAGCAACCGAAGGGAGACTGAAGCTTTCTTT.

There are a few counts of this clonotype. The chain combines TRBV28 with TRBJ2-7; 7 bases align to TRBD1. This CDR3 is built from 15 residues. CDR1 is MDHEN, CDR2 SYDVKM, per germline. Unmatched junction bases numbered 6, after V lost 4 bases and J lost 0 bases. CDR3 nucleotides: TGTGCCAGCAGTTCTACAGGGGATCGCTCCTACGAGCAGTACTTC. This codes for CASSSTGDRSYEQYF.

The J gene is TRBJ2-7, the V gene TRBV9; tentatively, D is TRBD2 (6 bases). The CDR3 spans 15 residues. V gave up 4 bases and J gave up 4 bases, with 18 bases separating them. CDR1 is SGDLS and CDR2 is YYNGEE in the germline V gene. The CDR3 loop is CASSPRDSGRYEQYF. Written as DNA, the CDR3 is TGTGCCAGCAGCCCCCGAGATAGCGGCAGGTACGAGCAGTACTTC.